This is a list of T cell receptor beta chains from one sample in a study of T cells in localized non-small cell lung cancer. Assay used: immunoSEQ multiplex PCR; TCRdb lists only in-frame clones, some missing. The data hold over 20,000 clones, with 86% observed a single time. This material consisted of peripheral blood, taken before any cancer treatment. The origin of the receptors is a male donor at least 60 years old with stage II squamous cell lung carcinoma. The CDR3 runs from the conserved cysteine through the conserved F or W.

TRBV9,TRBJ1-1,CASSWDARGNTEAFF
TRBV7-9,TRBJ1-1,CASSLVPRGDTEAFF
TRBV11-2,TRBJ2-7,CASSFGPYEQYF
TRBV18,TRBJ1-1,CASSPGILNTEAFF
TRBV11-3,TRBJ2-3,CASSLWERGRTDTQYF
TRBV30,TRBJ2-5,CSAGSSETQYF
TRBV10-3,TRBJ2-7,CAISGGASSYEQYF
TRBV29-1,TRBJ1-1,CSAFWGTEAFF
TRBV13,TRBJ2-3,CASSYTSGRGTSTDTQYF
TRBV27,TRBJ2-5,CASSSPGQGTRTQYF
TRBV19,TRBJ1-1,CASSSVGLGEAFF
TRBV19,TRBJ2-1,CASSPGGRREGNNEQFF
TRBV30,TRBJ2-6,CAWSGDMVVLTF
TRBV9,TRBJ2-7,CASSPGQGVSEQYF
TRBV21-1,TRBJ2-7,CASSKWVNYEQYF
TRBV7-6,TRBJ1-4,CASSPWTGANEKLFF
TRBV19,TRBJ1-5,CASKGGGSNQPQHF
TRBV6-6,TRBJ2-1,CASSRYRGLVRNEQFF
TRBV6-6,TRBJ1-2,CASSSDRHVNYGYTF
TRBV2,TRBJ1-2,CASRAGTDGGYTF
TRBV6-5,TRBJ2-3,CASRQGTDTQYF
TRBV27,TRBJ1-4,CASSLVGQGALKLFF
TRBV5-6,TRBJ2-2,CASSHQAGSGIGELFF
TRBV6-1,TRBJ2-3,CASSEAYSGPISTDTQYF
TRBV29-1,TRBJ1-5,CSVEEGRDQPQHF
TRBV5-1,TRBJ2-5,CASSLQTGTGRETQYF
TRBV29-1,TRBJ2-5,CSVEEGTAGETQYF
TRBV5-5,TRBJ1-2,CASSLGSLGGYTF
TRBV5-6,TRBJ2-5,CASSPGTRLGETQYF
TRBV19,TRBJ2-1,CASSPRGTSGSGFDNEQFF
TRBV10-3,TRBJ2-6,CAISDSDSGANVLTF
TRBV29-1,TRBJ1-1,CSVLGQTNTEAFF
TRBV5-1,TRBJ2-7,CASSLAQGAPPLEQYF
TRBV6-5,TRBJ2-2,CASSYGHLNTGELFF
TRBV30,TRBJ1-3,CAWGQSYGNTIYF
TRBV5-1,TRBJ1-1,CASSLGSGQADTEAFF
TRBV6-6,TRBJ1-1,CASRGAGEGTEAFF
TRBV4-3,TRBJ1-2,CASSQSSAGANYGYTF
TRBV7-9,TRBJ2-1,CASTLSGRVDNEQFF
TRBV4-3,TRBJ2-5,CASSQDGLAGAGTQYF
TRBV5-1,TRBJ2-5,CASSPGTSGASYF
TRBV5-1,TRBJ2-7,CASSLTGALSEQYF
TRBV7-9,TRBJ1-4,CASSQGTGGGEKLFF
TRBV7-2,TRBJ2-2,CASRTRDTRSGELFF
TRBV10-3,TRBJ2-1,CAIEGSGGSGSYNEQFF
TRBV7-2,TRBJ2-5,CASSLITGNARETQYF
TRBV5-6,TRBJ2-7,CASSLATYEQYF
TRBV6-5,TRBJ1-2,CASSYSTGEGYTF
TRBV6-6,TRBJ1-2,CASSYTWGERGYTF
TRBV4-3,TRBJ1-4,CASSQDLGQGNEKLFF
TRBV7-9,TRBJ2-5,CASSARQGGETQYF
TRBV6-5,TRBJ1-6,CASSYGAELGSPLHF
TRBV7-9,TRBJ2-1,CASSWGLAENEQFF
TRBV7-9,TRBJ2-1,CASSPLAGDVNEQFF
TRBV7-9,TRBJ1-3,CASKNPFVNSGNTIYF